Listed here are 9 T cell receptor beta chains from one sample, sequenced in a study of beta chain features in type 1 diabetes. Points from the study as a whole: Shortening of TCRB CDR3s, moderate but significant, appeared in all four CD4+ subsets of Type 1 diabetes patients.

Reverse transcription of all isolated RNA meant that expressed TCRB transcripts were sequenced. Only in-frame clones appear in the TCRdb table, and some are missing; sequencing was by immunoSEQ multiplex PCR. The sample has about 340,000 clones, roughly 9% seen once. These receptors are not linked to any known antigen. Sequenced material: central memory CD4+ T cells from blood. The receptor source for this set is a man aged 30-40 years with type 1 diabetes.

This clone was observed a handful of times. The chain combines TRBV11-2 with TRBJ2-1; perhaps TRBD2 as D (5 bases). The V and J ends lost 5 bases and 6 bases respectively, with 14 bases between them. CDR3 length equals 14 residues. CDR1 and CDR2 (germline): SGHAT, FQNNGV. CDR3 region: CASSVDYGLNEQFF. For the CDR3, the DNA is TGTGCCAGCAGCGTCGACTACGGTCTCAATGAGCAGTTCTTC.

The V gene is TRBV29-1, the J gene TRBJ2-3; 8 bases match TRBD1. The CDR3 length is 17 residues. CDR1 SQVTM and CDR2 ANQGSEA come from the germline V gene. Unmatched junction bases numbered 8, after V lost 0 bases and J lost 0 bases. DNA of the CDR3: TGCAGCGTTGAAGATCAGCTAACAGGGGGGAGCACAGATACGCAGTATTTT. It specifies CSVEDQLTGGSTDTQYF.

This clone was observed many times. The chain links TRBV9 to TRBJ2-1, with TRBD2 identical over 9 bases. Germline loops: CDR1 SGDLS, CDR2 YYNGEE. J was trimmed by 7 bases and V by 4 bases; bases with no gene match: 12. The CDR3 spans 16 residues. The CDR3 DNA is TGTGCCAGCAGCCAGTTTTATAGCGGGGGCCGGAATGAGCAGTTCTTC. Its translation is CASSQFYSGGRNEQFF.

This clone was detected a few times. This chain links TRBV27 with TRBJ1-5; D not resolved. V was cut by 2 bases and J by 7 bases, with 9 bases left in between. This CDR3 has 13 residues. CDR1 and CDR2 from the germline V gene are MNHEY and SMNVEV (reference sequence). Here the CDR3 DNA reads TGTGCCAGCAGTTTACGCCGGGGACAGCCCCAGCATTTT. Encoded protein: CASSLRRGQPQHF.

In this sample, this clone turned up a few times. The gene calls are TRBV20-1 and TRBJ1-1; D remains unclear. V was pared by 4 bases and J by 6 bases, with 9 bases between. This CDR3 spans 11 amino acids. The germline V gene has CDR1 DFQATT and CDR2 SNEGSKA (reference sequence). The DNA for the CDR3 is TGCAGTGCTATCGGGCACTCTGAAGCTTTCTTT. Amino acids: CSAIGHSEAFF.

The chain is built from TRBV6-5 and TRBJ1-6; TRBD1 is a possible D gene (5 bases). CDR1 is MNHEY and CDR2 is SVGAGI in the germline V gene. CDR3 length: 15 amino acids. V was shortened by 7 bases and J by 7 bases, with 17 bases between the two germline ends. CDR3 in amino acids: CASTTPGQGNSPLHF. The CDR3 nucleotides are TGTGCCAGCACGACTCCGGGGCAGGGCAATTCACCCCTCCACTTT.

The chain uses TRBV6-5 and TRBJ2-7; weak D call: TRBD2 (6 bases). The ends were cut back, 0 bases at V and 6 bases at J, with 9 bases in the middle. The CDR3 covers 13 residues. The germline gives CDR1 MNHEY, CDR2 SVGAGI. CDR3 DNA sequence: TGTGCCAGCAGTTACTCGGGGGGAGGCGAGCAGTACTTC. Amino acid sequence: CASSYSGGGEQYF.

The sample holds a few counts of this clone. This rearrangement joins TRBV5-1 to TRBJ2-1; 10 positions match TRBD2. Per germline, CDR1 SGHRS and CDR2 YFSETQ. V lost 0 bases and J lost 6; bases outside the gene matches: 3. The CDR3 consists of 15 residues. CDR3 loop: CASSLGASGGNEQFF. CDR3 DNA sequence: TGCGCCAGCAGCTTGGGGGCTAGCGGGGGCAATGAGCAGTTCTTC.

Only a few counts were recorded for this clone. The sample carries other DNA sequences with the same CDR3. The chain couples TRBV7-9 to TRBJ2-7; the D is unclear. Germline V gene lookup returns CDR1 SEHNR and CDR2 FQNEAQ (reference sequence). CDR3 size: 14 residues. Trimming cost V 5 bases and J 0 bases, with 11 bases left between them. The CDR3 nucleotides read TGTGCCAGCAGCCAATCGCAGAGCTCCTACGAGCAGTACTTC. This gives the protein CASSQSQSSYEQYF.